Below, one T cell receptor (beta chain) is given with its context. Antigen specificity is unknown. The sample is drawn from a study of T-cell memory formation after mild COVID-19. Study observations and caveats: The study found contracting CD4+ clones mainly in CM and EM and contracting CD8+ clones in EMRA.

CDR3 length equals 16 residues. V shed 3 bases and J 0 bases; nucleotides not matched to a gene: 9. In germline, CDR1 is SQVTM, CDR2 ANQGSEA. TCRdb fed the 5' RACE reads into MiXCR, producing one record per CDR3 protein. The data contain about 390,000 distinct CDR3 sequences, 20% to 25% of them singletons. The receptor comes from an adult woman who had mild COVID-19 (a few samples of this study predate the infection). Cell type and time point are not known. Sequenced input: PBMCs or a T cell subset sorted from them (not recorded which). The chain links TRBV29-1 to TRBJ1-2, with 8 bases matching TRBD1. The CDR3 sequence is CSVDEPDRVANYGYTF. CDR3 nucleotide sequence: TGCAGCGTTGACGAGCCGGACAGGGTAGCTAACTATGGCTACACCTTC.